Reported below is one T cell receptor (beta chain). TCRdb keeps only in-frame clones here, not all; method: immunoSEQ multiplex PCR. Among more than 45,000 clones, over 75% were seen once, and the ten largest hold roughly 4%. These data come from a study of PD-L1 blockade in urothelial cancer. CDR1 and CDR2 from the germline V gene are MNHNS and SASEGT. The CDR3 totals 16 residues. V shed 0 bases and J shed 4 bases, with 15 bases lying between them. This specimen was PBMCs, taken around atezolizumab (anti-PD-L1) treatment. This sequence originates from a man between 65 and 85 years old with urothelial cancer. The rearrangement uses TRBV6-1 and TRBJ1-2, with D perhaps TRBD1 (6 bases). CDR3 DNA sequence: TGTGCCAGCAGTGAAGCGCTGGGAGGGGGAGGCTATGGCTACACCTTC. It translates to CASSEALGGGGYGYTF.